The 18 T cell receptor beta chains presented below share a single source sample, sequenced in a study of blood T cell repertoires in COVID-19. Repertoires were generated with immunoSEQ multiplex PCR, while TCRdb's copy carries only in-frame clones and drops some. This sample has 50,000 to 75,000 clones, with about 78% found just once. Sequencing was done on a sample of peripheral blood. The source is a woman of 80 years or more with acute or convalescent COVID-19.

This clone appeared a few times. The chain employs TRBV13 and TRBJ1-1; no clear D gene. Germline CDR1 reads PRHDT; CDR2 reads FYEKMQ (reference sequence). Trimming pared 6 bases from V and 1 base from J, leaving 6 bases between. This CDR3 has 12 residues. This chain's CDR3 is CASRFRNTEAFF. The CDR3 nucleotides read TGTGCCAGCAGATTCAGGAACACTGAAGCTTTCTTT.

The rearrangement links TRBV23-1 to TRBJ2-7; 11 bases align to TRBD2. TRBV23-1 belongs to the ORF category, with a function that is uncertain. V dropped 8 bases and J dropped 0; count of bases not matched to a gene: 12. This CDR3 comprises 17 residues. CDR3: CASPTSGTSGDSYEQYF. The CDR3 bases are TGCGCCAGCCCCACCTCCGGGACTAGCGGAGACTCCTACGAGCAGTACTTC.

This chain connects TRBV11-2 to TRBJ1-2; 12 bases agree with TRBD1. V lost 2 bases and J lost 6; bases outside the gene matches: 7. Germline V gene lookup returns CDR1 SGHAT and CDR2 FQNNGV. The CDR3 sequence is 16 residues long. The CDR3 is CASSLMGQGARNGYTF. The CDR3 bases are TGTGCCAGCAGCTTAATGGGACAGGGGGCGCGGAATGGCTACACCTTC.

CDR3 coding DNA: TGTGCCAGCAGTCCGCAGGACAGGGTTTATGGCTACACCTTC. Translating gives CASSPQDRVYGYTF. This chain uses TRBV27 with TRBJ1-2, with 8 bases lining up with TRBD1. Germline-derived CDR1 and CDR2 are MNHEY and SMNVEV (reference sequence). V gave up 5 bases and J gave up 5 bases; unmatched junction bases: 7. This CDR3 has 14 amino acids.

The table lists this clone with a count of one. This chain joins TRBV11-2 and TRBJ2-1; 10 bases are shared with TRBD1. The length of the CDR3 is 15 residues. Germline trimming cut 4 bases from V and 3 bases from J; bases unmatched to any gene: 3. Germline lookup yields CDR1 SGHAT and CDR2 FQNNGV. The CDR3 region has the DNA TGTGCCAGCAGCTCGCGGACAGGGGGCTACAATGAGCAGTTCTTC. It yields the protein CASSSRTGGYNEQFF.

The chain is built from TRBV27 and TRBJ1-3, with 7 positions matching TRBD1. V dropped 2 bases and J dropped 4; count of bases not matched to a gene: 2. The CDR3 spans 14 residues. The germline V gene encodes CDR1 MNHEY and CDR2 SMNVEV (reference sequence). CDR3 bases: TGTGCCAGCAGTTTAAGGGACAGAGGAAACACCATATATTTT. It encodes CASSLRDRGNTIYF.

This clone was observed a single time. J is TRBJ1-1 and V is TRBV30; 8 bases match TRBD1. The ends lost 0 bases at V and 4 bases at J; junction bases unmatched: 19. The CDR3 spans 19 residues. Germline V gives CDR1 GTSNPN, CDR2 SVGIG (reference sequence). The CDR3: CAWSVQPSQGAGWGTEAFF. The CDR3, as DNA: TGTGCCTGGAGTGTACAGCCCTCCCAGGGGGCGGGCTGGGGCACTGAAGCTTTCTTT.

The chain employs TRBV28 and TRBJ2-7, with TRBD2 identical over 9 bases. The length of the CDR3 is 14 residues. CDR1 MDHEN and CDR2 SYDVKM come from the germline V gene. V lost 2 bases to trimming and J lost 2 bases; unmatched junction nucleotides: 1. CDR3 region: CASSLAGGPYEQYF. The CDR3 region has the DNA TGTGCCAGCAGTTTAGCGGGAGGGCCCTACGAGCAGTACTTC.

This chain links TRBV4-3 with TRBJ2-2; 8 nucleotides match TRBD1. Trimming removed 3 bases from V and 4 bases from J; junction bases left unmatched: 4. CDR1 and CDR2 (germline): LGHNA, YSLEER. The CDR3 runs to 15 residues. Written as DNA, the CDR3 is TGCGCCAGCAGCCACTTTACAGGGGGCACCGGGGAGCTGTTTTTT. Encoded protein: CASSHFTGGTGELFF.

The chain has TRBV10-1 and TRBJ1-2; D gene ambiguous. Looked up from germline, CDR1 is WNHNN and CDR2 is SYGVQD (reference sequence). The CDR3 loop spans 10 amino acids. Trimming pared 3 bases from V and 8 bases from J, leaving 4 bases between. The CDR3 coding sequence is TGCGCCAGCAGTGACCTAGGCTACACCTTC. Translation: CASSDLGYTF.

This chain connects TRBV7-9 to TRBJ2-2, with TRBD2 as a possible D gene (6 bases). The ends were cut back, 5 bases at V and 7 bases at J, with 23 bases in the middle. The CDR3 is made up of 17 amino acids. CDR1 and CDR2 from the germline V gene are SEHNR and FQNEAQ (reference sequence). The CDR3 DNA reads as TGTGCCAGCAGCCTGTTGGAGAGGACACCGGGGGTCGGGGAGCTGTTTTTT. Amino acids: CASSLLERTPGVGELFF.

The J gene is TRBJ2-3, the V gene TRBV5-4; 8 bases map to TRBD2. Germline CDR1 reads SGHNT; CDR2 reads YYREEE (reference sequence). The CDR3 has 16 amino acids. Trimming removed 0 bases from V and 1 base from J; junction bases left unmatched: 4. CDR3 protein: CASSLGGSGGTDTQYF. The CDR3 DNA reads as TGTGCCAGCAGCTTGGGCGGTAGCGGGGGCACAGATACGCAGTATTTT.

This CDR3 reads CASSPALGFQETQYF. The CDR3 DNA reads TGTGCCAGCAGCCCCGCCTTGGGCTTCCAAGAGACCCAGTACTTC. The gene calls are TRBV11-1 and TRBJ2-5; D remains unclear. The V and J ends lost 5 bases and 1 base respectively, with 14 bases between them. The CDR3 length is 15 residues. Germline CDR1 SGHAT, CDR2 FQDESV (reference sequence).

V gene TRBV28 combines with J gene TRBJ1-4; D is uncertain. V was shortened by 8 bases and J by 0 bases, with 10 bases between the two germline ends. The CDR3 loop spans 14 amino acids. Germline CDR1 MDHEN, CDR2 SYDVKM. CDR3 DNA sequence: TGTGCCAGCCTCGACTGGTCAACTAATGAAAAACTGTTTTTT. Translating gives CASLDWSTNEKLFF. The full variable domain, with the rest looked up from reference TRBV28 and TRBJ1-4, is DVKVTQSSRYLVKRTGEKVFLECVQDMDHENMFWYRQDPGLGLRLIYFSYDVKMKEKGDIPEGYSVSREKKERFSLILESASTNQTSMYLCASLDWSTNEKLFFGSGTQLSVL.

This clone appeared a single time. The genes are TRBV5-1 and TRBJ1-5; 8 bases are shared with TRBD1. Trimming cost V 4 bases and J 4 bases; bases outside gene matches: 7. The CDR3 loop spans 15 amino acids. CDR1 and CDR2 from the germline V gene are SGHRS and YFSETQ. The CDR3 spells CASSPGTGINQPQHF. CDR3 bases: TGCGCCAGCAGCCCCGGGACAGGAATAAATCAGCCCCAGCATTTT.

CDR3: CASSQELSGRADTQYF. In nucleotides, the CDR3 is TGTGCCAGCAGCCAAGAGTTGAGCGGGAGGGCAGATACGCAGTATTTT. The chain employs TRBV3-1 (or the pseudogene TRBV3-2) and TRBJ2-3; 10 bases map to TRBD2. Germline CDR1 is LGHDT and CDR2 is YNNKEL (reference sequence). The CDR3 contains 16 residues. V was pared by 0 bases and J by 4 bases, with 4 bases of the junction left unmatched.

The chain carries TRBV2 and TRBJ2-3; 9 bases match TRBD2. The CDR3 loop spans 15 amino acids. The germline gives CDR1 SNHLY, CDR2 FYNNEI. Trimming cost V 4 bases and J 4 bases; bases outside gene matches: 6. The CDR3 spells CASSGQREAADTQYF. CDR3 bases: TGTGCCAGCAGTGGCCAGCGGGAGGCGGCAGATACGCAGTATTTT.

The V call is TRBV18, the J call TRBJ2-1; 8 bases agree with TRBD2. The J segment lost 6 bases and the V segment lost 6 bases, leaving 7 bases of the junction unmatched. In germline, CDR1 is KGHSH, CDR2 LQKENI. The CDR3 covers 14 residues. The CDR3 bases are TGTGCCAGCTCCCCAAGAGGACTAGCCAATGAGCAGTTCTTC. As protein: CASSPRGLANEQFF.